This TCR beta chain originates from a study of shared clonotypes between healthy human individuals. V lost 1 base and J 3 bases, leaving 7 bases between the germline ends. The CDR3 spans 13 residues. Germline assignment: CDR1 LGHNA and CDR2 YSLEER. Study-level findings and limits: Among non-shared clonotypes, generation probabilities were lower than among those shared by all four donors.

As concerns this clone: Antigen unknown.

Assay used: immunoSEQ multiplex PCR; TCRdb lists only in-frame clones, some missing. The sample has a few million clones; roughly 92% are singletons. Sequencing was carried out using naive CD4+ T cells sorted from blood. Subset given: CD45RA+ positively selected. This chain links TRBV4-3 with TRBJ2-7; D ambiguous. The TCR originated in a man aged 18 to 29 in good health. The CDR3 sequence is CASSQGPYYEQYF. CDR3 coding DNA: TGCGCCAGCAGCCAAGGACCGTACTACGAGCAGTACTTC.